The present entry profiles one TCR beta chain with its context. Its antigen is undetermined. V shed 3 bases and J shed 4 bases, with 10 bases lying between them. CDR3 length equals 13 residues. CDR1 SGHTS and CDR2 YDEGEE come from the germline V gene. Clones were read by immunoSEQ multiplex PCR, and TCRdb kept only the in-frame ones, dropping some. In the table there are 160,000 or so clones, roughly 90% of which are singletons. The entry originates in a study of T cell responses to AZD1222 COVID-19 vaccine. Findings and limits, study-wide: Only 5 to 7 AZD1222 recipients tested seropositive at baseline. At 160-218 and 743-854, vaccine-associated CD4 TCRs were dominant, and they spanned spike.

The sequencing here drew on peripheral blood, taken 28 days after the second AZD1222 dose. This receptor was taken from an adult who received the AZD1222 COVID-19 vaccine. The gene calls are TRBV5-8 and TRBJ1-1; D might be TRBD1 (5 bases). CDR3 DNA: TGTGCCAGCAGCTGGGCTAGGGGCACTGAAGCTTTCTTT. Translating gives CASSWARGTEAFF. Using reference TRBV5-8 and TRBJ1-1 for the parts outside the CDR3, the full variable domain is EAGVTQSPTHLIKTRGQQATLRCSPISGHTSVYWYQQALGLGLQFLLWYDEGEERNRGNFPPRFSGRQFPNYSSELNVNALELEDSALYLCASSWARGTEAFFGQGTRLTVV.